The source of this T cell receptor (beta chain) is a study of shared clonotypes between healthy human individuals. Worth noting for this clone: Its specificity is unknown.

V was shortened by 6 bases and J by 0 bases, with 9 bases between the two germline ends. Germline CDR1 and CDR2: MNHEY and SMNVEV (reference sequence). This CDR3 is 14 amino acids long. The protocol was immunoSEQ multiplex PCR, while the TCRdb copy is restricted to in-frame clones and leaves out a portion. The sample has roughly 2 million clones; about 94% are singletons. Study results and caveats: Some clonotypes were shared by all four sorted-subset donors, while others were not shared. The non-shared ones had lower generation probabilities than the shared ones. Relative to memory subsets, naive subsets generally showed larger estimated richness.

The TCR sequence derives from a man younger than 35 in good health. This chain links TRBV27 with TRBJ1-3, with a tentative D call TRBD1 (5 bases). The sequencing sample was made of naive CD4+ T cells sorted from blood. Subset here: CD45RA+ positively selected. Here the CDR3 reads CASSFTGSGNTIYF. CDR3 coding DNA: TGTGCCAGCAGCTTTACAGGCTCTGGAAACACCATATATTTT.